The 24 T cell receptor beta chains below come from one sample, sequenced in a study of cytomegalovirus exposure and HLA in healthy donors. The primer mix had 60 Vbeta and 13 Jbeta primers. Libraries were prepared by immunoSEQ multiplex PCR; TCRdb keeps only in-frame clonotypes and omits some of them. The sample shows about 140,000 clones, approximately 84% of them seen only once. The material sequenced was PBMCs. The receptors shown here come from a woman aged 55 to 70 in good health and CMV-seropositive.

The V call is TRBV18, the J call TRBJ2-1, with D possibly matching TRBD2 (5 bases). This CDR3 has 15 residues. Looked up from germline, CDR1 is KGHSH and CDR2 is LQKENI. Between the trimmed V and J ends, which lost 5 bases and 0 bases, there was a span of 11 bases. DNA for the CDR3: TGTGCCAGCTCAGATTCCGGGGTCTCCTACAATGAGCAGTTCTTC. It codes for CASSDSGVSYNEQFF.

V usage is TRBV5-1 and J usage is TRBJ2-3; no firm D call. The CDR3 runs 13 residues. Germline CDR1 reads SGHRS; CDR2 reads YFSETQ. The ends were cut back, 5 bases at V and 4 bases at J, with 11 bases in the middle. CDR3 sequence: CASRLPVADTQYF. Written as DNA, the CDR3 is TGCGCCAGCAGACTACCAGTGGCAGATACGCAGTATTTT.

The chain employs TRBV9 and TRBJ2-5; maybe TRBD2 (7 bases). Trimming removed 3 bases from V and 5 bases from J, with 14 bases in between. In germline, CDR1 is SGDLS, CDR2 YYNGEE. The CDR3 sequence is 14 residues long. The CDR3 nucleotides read TGTGCCAGCAGCGAGGGGGGGGCAGGGGAGACCCAGTACTTC. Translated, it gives CASSEGGAGETQYF.

The CDR3 here is CASSLGMLAGQETQYF. The CDR3 DNA follows: TGTGCCAGCAGCTTAGGGATGCTAGCGGGCCAAGAGACCCAGTACTTC. This chain joins TRBV7-8 and TRBJ2-5, with 8 bases identical to TRBD2. The CDR3 length is 16 residues. CDR1 and CDR2 from the germline V gene are SGHVS and FQNEAQ. After removal of 1 base from V and 1 base from J, the junction contained 5 bases not matched to a gene.

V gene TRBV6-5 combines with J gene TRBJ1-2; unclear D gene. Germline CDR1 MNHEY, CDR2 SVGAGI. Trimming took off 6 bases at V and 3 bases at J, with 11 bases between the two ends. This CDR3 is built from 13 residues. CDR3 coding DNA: TGTGCCAGCAGGCACCGGCGGCACTATGGCTACACCTTC. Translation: CASRHRRHYGYTF.

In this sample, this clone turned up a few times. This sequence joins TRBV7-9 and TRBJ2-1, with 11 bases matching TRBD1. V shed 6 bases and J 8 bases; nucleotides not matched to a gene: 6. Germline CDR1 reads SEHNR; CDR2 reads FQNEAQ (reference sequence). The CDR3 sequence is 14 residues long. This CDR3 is CASRDRGRRDEQFF. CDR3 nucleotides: TGTGCCAGCAGGGACAGGGGGCGCAGGGATGAGCAGTTCTTC.

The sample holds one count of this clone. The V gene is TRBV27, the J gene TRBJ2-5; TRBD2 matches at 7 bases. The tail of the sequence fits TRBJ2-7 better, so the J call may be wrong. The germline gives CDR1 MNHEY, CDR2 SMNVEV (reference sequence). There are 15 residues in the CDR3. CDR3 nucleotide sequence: TGTGCCAGCAGTTTCGCGGGAGTCCTCTCCTACGAGCAGTACTTC. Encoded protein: CASSFAGVLSYEQYF.

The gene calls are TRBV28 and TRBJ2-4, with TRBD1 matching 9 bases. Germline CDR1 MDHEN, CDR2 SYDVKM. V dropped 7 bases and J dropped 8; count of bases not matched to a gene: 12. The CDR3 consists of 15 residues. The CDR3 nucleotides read TGTGCCAGCAACCATCGGGGACAGGGCGGACACATTCAGTACTTC. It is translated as CASNHRGQGGHIQYF.

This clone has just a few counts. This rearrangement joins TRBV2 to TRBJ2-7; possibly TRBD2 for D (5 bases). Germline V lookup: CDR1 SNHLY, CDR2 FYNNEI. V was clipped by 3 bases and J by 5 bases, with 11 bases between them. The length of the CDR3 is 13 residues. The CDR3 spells CASSDGAGDEQYF. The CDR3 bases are TGTGCCAGCAGTGATGGTGCGGGCGACGAGCAGTACTTC. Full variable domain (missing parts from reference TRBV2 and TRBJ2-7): EPEVTQTPSHQVTQMGQEVILRCVPISNHLYFYWYRQILGQKVEFLVSFYNNEISEKSEIFDDQFSVERPDGSNFTLKIRSTKLEDSAMYFCASSDGAGDEQYFGPGTRLTVT.

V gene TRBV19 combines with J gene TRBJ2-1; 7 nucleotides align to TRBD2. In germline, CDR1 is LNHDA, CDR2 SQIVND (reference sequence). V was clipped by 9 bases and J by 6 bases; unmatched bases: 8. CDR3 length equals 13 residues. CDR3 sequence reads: CASSAGEGNEQFF. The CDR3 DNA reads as TGTGCCAGCTCGGCGGGAGAGGGCAATGAGCAGTTCTTC. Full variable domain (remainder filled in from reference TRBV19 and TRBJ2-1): DGGITQSPKYLFRKEGQNVTLSCEQNLNHDAMYWYRQDPGQGLRLIYYSQIVNDFQKGDIAEGYSVSREKKESFPLTVTSAQKNPTAFYLCASSAGEGNEQFFGPGTRLTVL.

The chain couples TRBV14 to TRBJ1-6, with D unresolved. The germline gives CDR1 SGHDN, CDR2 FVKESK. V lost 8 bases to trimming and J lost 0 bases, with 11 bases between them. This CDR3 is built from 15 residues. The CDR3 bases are TGTGCCAGCCGAGAGCGGAACTCCTATAATTCACCCCTCCACTTT. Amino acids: CASRERNSYNSPLHF.

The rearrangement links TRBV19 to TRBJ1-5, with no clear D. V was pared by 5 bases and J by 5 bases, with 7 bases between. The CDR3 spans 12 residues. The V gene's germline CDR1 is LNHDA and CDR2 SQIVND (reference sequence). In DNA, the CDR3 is TGTGCCAGTAGTCCTCCTGATCAGCCCCAGCATTTT. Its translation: CASSPPDQPQHF.

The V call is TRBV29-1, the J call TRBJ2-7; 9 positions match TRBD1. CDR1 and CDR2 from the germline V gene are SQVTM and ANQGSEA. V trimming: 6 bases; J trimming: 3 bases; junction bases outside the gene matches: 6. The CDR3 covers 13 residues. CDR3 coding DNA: TGCAGCGTCAATACAGGGGGCGGCTACGAGCAGTACTTC. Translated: CSVNTGGGYEQYF.

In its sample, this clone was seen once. The CDR3 DNA is TGTGCCTGGAGTGTTCTTTCACCCCTCCACTTT. Its protein is CAWSVLSPLHF. V usage is TRBV30 and J usage is TRBJ1-6; D remains ambiguous. The germline V gene encodes CDR1 GTSNPN and CDR2 SVGIG (reference sequence). The CDR3 has 11 residues. Trimming cost V 0 bases and J 9 bases, with 3 bases left between them.

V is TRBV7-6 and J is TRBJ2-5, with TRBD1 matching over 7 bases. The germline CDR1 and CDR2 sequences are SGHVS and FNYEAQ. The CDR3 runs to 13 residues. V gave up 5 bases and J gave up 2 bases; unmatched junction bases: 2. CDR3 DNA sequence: TGTGCCAGCAGCGGGGGACAGCAAGAGACCCAGTACTTC. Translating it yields CASSGGQQETQYF.

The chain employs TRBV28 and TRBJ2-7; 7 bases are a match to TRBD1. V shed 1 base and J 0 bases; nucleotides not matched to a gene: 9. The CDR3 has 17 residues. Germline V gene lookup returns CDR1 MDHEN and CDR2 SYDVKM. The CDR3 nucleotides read TGTGCCAGCAGTTTATTGGGTCCGACAGGGACCTCCTACGAGCAGTACTTC. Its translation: CASSLLGPTGTSYEQYF.

CDR3 amino acids: CASSLSGNTIYF. CDR3 DNA sequence: TGCGCCAGCTCCCTTTCGGGAAACACCATATATTTT. V usage is TRBV5-1 and J usage is TRBJ1-3; D gene unclear. Trimming shortened V by 7 bases and J by 4 bases, and 9 bases separated the two germline ends. CDR3 size: 12 residues. Germline values: CDR1 SGHRS, CDR2 YFSETQ. Combining the CDR3 with reference TRBV5-1 and TRBJ1-3 gives the whole variable domain KAGVTQTPRYLIKTRGQQVTLSCSPISGHRSVSWYQQTPGQGLQFLFEYFSETQRNKGNFPGRFSGRQFSNSRSEMNVSTLELGDSALYLCASSLSGNTIYFGEGSWLTVV.

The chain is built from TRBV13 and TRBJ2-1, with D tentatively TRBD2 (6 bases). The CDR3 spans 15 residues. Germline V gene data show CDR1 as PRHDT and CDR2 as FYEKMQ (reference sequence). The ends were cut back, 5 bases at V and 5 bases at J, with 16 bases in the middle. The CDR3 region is CASSPLGGADNEQFF. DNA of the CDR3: TGTGCCAGCAGCCCCCTAGGCGGGGCTGACAATGAGCAGTTCTTC.

The CDR3 bases are TGCAGTGCCCAGACAGACTACGAGCAGTACTTC. This sequence encodes CSAQTDYEQYF. V gene TRBV20-1 combines with J gene TRBJ2-7; D is perhaps TRBD1 (5 bases). This CDR3 contains 11 residues. V was trimmed by 6 bases and J by 3 bases, leaving 9 bases between them. The germline gives CDR1 DFQATT, CDR2 SNEGSKA (reference sequence).

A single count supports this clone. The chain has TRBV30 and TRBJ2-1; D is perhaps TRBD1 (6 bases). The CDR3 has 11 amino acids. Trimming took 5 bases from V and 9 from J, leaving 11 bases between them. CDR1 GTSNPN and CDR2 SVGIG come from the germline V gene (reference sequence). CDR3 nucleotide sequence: TGTGCCTGGGGACAGTTGCCTGAGCAGTTCTTC. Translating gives CAWGQLPEQFF.

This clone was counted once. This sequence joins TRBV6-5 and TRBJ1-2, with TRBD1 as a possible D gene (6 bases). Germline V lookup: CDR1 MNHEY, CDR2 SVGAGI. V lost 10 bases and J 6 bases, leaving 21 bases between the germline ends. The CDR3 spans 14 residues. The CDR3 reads CATLRGGAGDGYTF. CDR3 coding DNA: TGTGCCACCCTTAGGGGAGGGGCAGGGGATGGCTACACCTTC.

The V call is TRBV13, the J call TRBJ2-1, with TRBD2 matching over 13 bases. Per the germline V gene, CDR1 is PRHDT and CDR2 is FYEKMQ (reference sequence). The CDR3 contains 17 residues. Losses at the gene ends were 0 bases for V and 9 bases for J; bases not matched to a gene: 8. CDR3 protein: CASSLGPGLAGEPEQFF. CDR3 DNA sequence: TGTGCCAGCAGCTTAGGCCCCGGACTAGCGGGAGAACCTGAGCAGTTCTTC.

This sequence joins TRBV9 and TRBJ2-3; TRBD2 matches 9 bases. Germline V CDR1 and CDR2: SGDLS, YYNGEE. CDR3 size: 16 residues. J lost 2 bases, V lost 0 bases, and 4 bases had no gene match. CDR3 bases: TGTGCCAGCAGCGTAGCTGGCGGGAGGGACACAGATACGCAGTATTTT. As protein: CASSVAGGRDTDTQYF.

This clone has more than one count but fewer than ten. CDR3 nucleotide sequence: TGTGCCAGCAGGGCGGACAGGGGGCATACCTACGAGCAGTACTTC. It codes for CASRADRGHTYEQYF. The V and J genes are TRBV27 and TRBJ2-7, with TRBD1 identical over 11 bases. V lost 6 bases to trimming and J lost 2 bases; unmatched junction nucleotides: 6. CDR3 size: 15 residues. CDR1 MNHEY and CDR2 SMNVEV come from the germline V gene (reference sequence).